This T cell receptor (beta chain) is from a study of blood T cell repertoires in COVID-19. Study information: Nucleic acid was either cDNA or gDNA, and it came from T cells, B-cell-depleted T cells, or PBMCs.

Germline V gene sequence: CDR1 LNHDA, CDR2 SQIVND (reference sequence). With 7 bases removed from V and 8 bases from J, the gap between germline ends came to 24 bases. The CDR3 has 16 amino acids. This clone was counted once. The method was immunoSEQ multiplex PCR; TCRdb's version includes in-frame clones alone and lacks a portion of them. This table holds just under 350,000 clones, 87% found once. Patients at the Seattle site were enrolled during active infection and followed longitudinally. The chain has TRBV19 and TRBJ2-1; D may be TRBD2 (8 bases). The sequence came from a woman between 50 and 59 years old with COVID-19, enrolled during active disease. Sequenced material: peripheral blood. The CDR3 DNA follows: TGTGCCAGTACCAGGGGGACGGGGGGGCTTGCTTATGAGCAGTTCTTC. Residues: CASTRGTGGLAYEQFF.